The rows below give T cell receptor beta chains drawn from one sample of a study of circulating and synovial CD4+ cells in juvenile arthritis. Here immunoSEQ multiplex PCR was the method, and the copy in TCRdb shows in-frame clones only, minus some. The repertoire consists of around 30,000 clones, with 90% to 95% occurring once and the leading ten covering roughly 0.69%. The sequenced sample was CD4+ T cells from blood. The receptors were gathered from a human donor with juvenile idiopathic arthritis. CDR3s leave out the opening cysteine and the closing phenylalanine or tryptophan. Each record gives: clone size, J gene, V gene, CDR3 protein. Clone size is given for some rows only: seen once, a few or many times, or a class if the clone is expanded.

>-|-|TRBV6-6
ASSYSGGKSAYEQY
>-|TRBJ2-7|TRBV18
ASSPGTGVTYEQY
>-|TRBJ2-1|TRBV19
ASRGVGRSYNEQF
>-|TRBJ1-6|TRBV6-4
ASRGQEDSPLH
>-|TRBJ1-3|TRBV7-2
ASSFVGDTIY
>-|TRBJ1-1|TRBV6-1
ASSETGTGLSEAF
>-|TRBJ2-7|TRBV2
ASRVEYEQY
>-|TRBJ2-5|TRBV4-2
ASSQVGNSGGGETQY
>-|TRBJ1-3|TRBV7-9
ASQTSQAGNTIY
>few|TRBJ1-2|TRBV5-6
ASSFQGTNYGYT
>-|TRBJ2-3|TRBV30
AGRTGAGPDTQY
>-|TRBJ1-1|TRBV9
ASSVEAGPREAF
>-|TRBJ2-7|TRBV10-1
ASRPVTGQGPSYEQY
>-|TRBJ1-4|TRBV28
ASRLLLGNVRGKLF
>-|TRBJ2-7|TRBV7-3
ASSGVSGEQY
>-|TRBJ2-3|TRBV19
ASNAPSAGGTDTQY
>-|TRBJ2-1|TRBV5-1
ASSSPGGLAGNNEQF
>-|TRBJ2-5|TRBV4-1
ASSQEPIGETQY
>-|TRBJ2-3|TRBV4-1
ASSQGDRDEDTQY
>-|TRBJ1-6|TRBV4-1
ASSQEMGQGTNSPLH
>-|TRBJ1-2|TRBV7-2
ASSLAGPNYGYT
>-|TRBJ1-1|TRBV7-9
ASSPDRGNTEAF
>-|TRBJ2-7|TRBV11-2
ASSLELAGDYEQY
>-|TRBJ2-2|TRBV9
ASSSLLGGTGELF
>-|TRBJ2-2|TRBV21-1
ASSKPKRKGSGELF
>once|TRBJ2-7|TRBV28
ASNPRGRSSYEQY
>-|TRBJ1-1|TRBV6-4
ASSTDSYTEAF
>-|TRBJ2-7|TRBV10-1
ASSESVLTYEQY
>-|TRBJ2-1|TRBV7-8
ASSLVLFGYNEQF
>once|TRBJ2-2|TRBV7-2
ASSLGGRGTGELF
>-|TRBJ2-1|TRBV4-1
ASSRPADGRRSEQF
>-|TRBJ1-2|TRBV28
ASSTGQFYGHT
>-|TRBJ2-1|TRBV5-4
ASSLDGSNSNEQF
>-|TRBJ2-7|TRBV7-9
ASNPSYNNYEQY
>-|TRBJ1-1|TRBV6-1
ASSTGTPPEAF
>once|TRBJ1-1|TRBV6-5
ASSSQGGTEAF
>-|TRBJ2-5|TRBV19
ASSIGQGNRETQY
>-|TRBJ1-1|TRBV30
ASYRVPGTEAF
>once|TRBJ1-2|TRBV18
ASSPRSGDPGYT
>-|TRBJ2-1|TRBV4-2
ASSQMGTSGGSGPYNEQF
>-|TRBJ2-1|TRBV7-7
ASSREGGNEQF
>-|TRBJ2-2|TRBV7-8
ASNKRGQATGGELF
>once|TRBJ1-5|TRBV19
ASSIEGGNQPQH
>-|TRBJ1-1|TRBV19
ASSIISRQGNSEAF
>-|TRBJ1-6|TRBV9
ASSVVNSPLH
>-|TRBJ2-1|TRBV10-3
AISSGRYNEQF
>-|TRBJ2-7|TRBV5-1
ASSLGGWQGDEQY
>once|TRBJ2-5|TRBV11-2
ASSSGQGQETQY
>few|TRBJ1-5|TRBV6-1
ASTVSIRGNQPQH